The entry below gives a single TCR beta chain sequence along with its context. The target of this receptor is not known. One base away there is no much larger clone; base qualities are not given. From the germline V gene, CDR1 is MNHNS and CDR2 is SASEGT. V trim: 4 bases; J trim: 1 base; unmatched bases: 8. Inclusive of the bounding cysteine and phenylalanine, the CDR3 is 16 residues long. Only CDR3 DNA is held: 48 bases, read in frame from base 1. The sample originates from a study of technical replicates of blood from several donors (dated by TCRdb to 2015 to 2018). The receptor library was made with the immunoSEQ multiplex PCR assay. The immuneACCESS repertoire file appears here via TCRdb, limited to in-frame rearrangements. These files lack a portion of the clones; in checked studies, under half of the deficit traces to unresolved V genes, and the cause of the others is not known. In all, the sample holds about 83,000 clones, and more than 90% of those were seen once. Clones ranked in the top ten supply around 0.25% of the sample.

The specimen was T cells isolated from PBMCs. Here the chain combines TRBV6-1 and TRBJ1-1, with 8 junctional bases fitting TRBD1. This TCR derives from a human donor in good health. The base sequence is TGTGCCAGCAGTGCTTTCTGGACAGGGCGGAACACTGAAGCTTTCTTT. The translation is CASSAFWTGRNTEAFF.